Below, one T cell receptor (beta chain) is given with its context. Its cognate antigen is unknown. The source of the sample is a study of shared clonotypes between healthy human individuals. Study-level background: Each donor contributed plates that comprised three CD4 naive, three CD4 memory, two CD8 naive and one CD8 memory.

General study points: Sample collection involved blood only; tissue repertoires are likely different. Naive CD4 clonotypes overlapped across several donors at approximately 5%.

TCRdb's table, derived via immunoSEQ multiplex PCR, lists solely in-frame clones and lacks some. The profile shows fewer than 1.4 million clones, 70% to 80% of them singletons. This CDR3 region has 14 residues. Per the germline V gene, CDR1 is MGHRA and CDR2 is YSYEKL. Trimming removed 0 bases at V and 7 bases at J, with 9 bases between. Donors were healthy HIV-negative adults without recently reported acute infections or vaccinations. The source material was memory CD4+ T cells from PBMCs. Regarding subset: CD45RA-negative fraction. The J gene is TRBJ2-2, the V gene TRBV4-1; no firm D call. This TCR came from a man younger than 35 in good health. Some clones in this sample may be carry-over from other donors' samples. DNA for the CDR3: TGCGCCAGCAGCCAAGATCCGACGTTCGGGGAGCTGTTTTTT. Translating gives CASSQDPTFGELFF.